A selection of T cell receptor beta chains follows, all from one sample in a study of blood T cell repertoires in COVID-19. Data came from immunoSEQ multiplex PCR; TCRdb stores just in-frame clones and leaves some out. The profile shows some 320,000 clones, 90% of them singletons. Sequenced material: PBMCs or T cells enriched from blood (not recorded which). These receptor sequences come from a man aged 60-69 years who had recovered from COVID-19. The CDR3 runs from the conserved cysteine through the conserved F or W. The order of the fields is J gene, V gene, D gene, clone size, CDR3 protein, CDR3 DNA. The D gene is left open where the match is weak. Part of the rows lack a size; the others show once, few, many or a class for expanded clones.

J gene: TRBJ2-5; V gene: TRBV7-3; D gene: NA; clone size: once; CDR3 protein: CASSLLGQPQETQYF; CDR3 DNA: TGTGCCAGCAGCTTATTAGGACAGCCCCAAGAGACCCAGTACTTC
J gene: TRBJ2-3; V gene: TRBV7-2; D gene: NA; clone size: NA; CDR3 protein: CASSLVGATDTQYF; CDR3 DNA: TGTGCCAGCAGCTTAGTGGGGGCCACAGATACGCAGTATTTT
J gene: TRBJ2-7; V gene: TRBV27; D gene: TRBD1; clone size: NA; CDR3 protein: CASSLSVDRGHEQYF; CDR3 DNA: TGTGCCAGCAGTTTGTCGGTTGACAGGGGGCACGAGCAGTACTTC
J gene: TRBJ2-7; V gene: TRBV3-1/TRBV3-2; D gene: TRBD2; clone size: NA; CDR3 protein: CASTPGLAAYEQYF; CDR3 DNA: TGTGCCAGCACCCCGGGACTAGCGGCCTACGAGCAGTACTTC
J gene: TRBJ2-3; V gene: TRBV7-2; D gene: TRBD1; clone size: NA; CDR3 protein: CASSQDRTRTDTQYF; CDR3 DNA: TGTGCCAGCAGCCAGGACAGGACGCGCACAGATACGCAGTATTTT
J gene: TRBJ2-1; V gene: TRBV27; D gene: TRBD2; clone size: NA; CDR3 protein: CASRWGGRQNEQFF; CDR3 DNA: TGTGCCAGCAGATGGGGCGGGAGACAGAATGAGCAGTTCTTC
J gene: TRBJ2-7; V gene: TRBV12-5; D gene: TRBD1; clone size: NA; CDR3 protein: CASGFVRGQQYF; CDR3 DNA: TGTGCTAGTGGCTTCGTCAGGGGGCAGCAGTACTTC
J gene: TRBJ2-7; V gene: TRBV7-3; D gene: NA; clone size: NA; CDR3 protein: CASSLYSLSSYEQYF; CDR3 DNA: TGTGCCAGCAGCTTATACTCCCTGAGCTCCTACGAGCAGTACTTC
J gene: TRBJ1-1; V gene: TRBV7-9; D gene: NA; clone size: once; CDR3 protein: CASSSTEKNTEAFF; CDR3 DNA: TGTGCCAGCAGTTCGACAGAGAAAAACACTGAAGCTTTCTTT
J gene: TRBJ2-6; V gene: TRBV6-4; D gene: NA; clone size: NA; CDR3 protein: CASSPVEYRVNSGANVLTF; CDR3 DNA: TGTGCCAGCAGTCCCGTTGAGTACAGGGTCAACTCTGGGGCCAACGTCCTGACTTTC
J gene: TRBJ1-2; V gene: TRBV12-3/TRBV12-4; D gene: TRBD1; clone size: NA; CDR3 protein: CASRTQGGGYTF; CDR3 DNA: TGTGCCAGCAGGACACAGGGGGGTGGCTACACCTTC
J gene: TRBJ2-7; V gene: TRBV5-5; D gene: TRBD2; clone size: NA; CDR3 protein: CASSLLGGSGYEQYF; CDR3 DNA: TGTGCCAGCAGCCTATTGGGCGGGAGCGGGTACGAGCAGTACTTC
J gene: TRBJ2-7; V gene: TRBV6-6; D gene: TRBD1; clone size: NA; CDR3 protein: CASRSTGGGSYEQYF; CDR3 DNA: TGTGCCAGCAGGAGTACAGGGGGCGGATCCTACGAGCAGTACTTC
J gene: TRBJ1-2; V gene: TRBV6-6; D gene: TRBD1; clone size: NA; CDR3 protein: CASSWSTGGNYGYTF; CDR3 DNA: TGTGCCAGCAGTTGGTCGACAGGGGGCAACTATGGCTACACCTTC
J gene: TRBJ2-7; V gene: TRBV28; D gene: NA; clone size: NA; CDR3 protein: CASLGQVNEGGLARYEQYF; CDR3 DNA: TGTGCCAGCTTAGGACAGGTGAATGAAGGGGGGCTAGCGAGGTACGAGCAGTACTTC
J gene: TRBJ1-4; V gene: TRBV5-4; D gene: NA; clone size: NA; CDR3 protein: CASSRQAATNEKLFF; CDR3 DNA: TGTGCCAGCAGCCGCCAGGCAGCAACTAATGAAAAACTGTTTTTT
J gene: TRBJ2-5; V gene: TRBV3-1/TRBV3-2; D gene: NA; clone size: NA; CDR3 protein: CASSQDSVRRNPGETQYF; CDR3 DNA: TGTGCCAGCAGCCAAGACAGCGTGAGGCGGAACCCTGGAGAGACCCAGTACTTC
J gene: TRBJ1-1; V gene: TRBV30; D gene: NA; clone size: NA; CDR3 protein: CAWSVSRVRGRNTEAFF; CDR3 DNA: TGTGCCTGGAGTGTATCTCGAGTCCGGGGTCGGAACACTGAAGCTTTCTTT
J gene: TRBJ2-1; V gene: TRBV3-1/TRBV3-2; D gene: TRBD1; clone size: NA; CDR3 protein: CASSQVTGGSNEQFF; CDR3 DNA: TGTGCCAGCAGCCAAGTTACAGGGGGGAGCAATGAGCAGTTCTTC
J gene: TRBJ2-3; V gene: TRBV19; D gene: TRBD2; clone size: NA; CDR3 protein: CASSIFGGGTDTQYF; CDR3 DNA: TGTGCCAGTAGTATTTTTGGCGGGGGGACAGATACGCAGTATTTT
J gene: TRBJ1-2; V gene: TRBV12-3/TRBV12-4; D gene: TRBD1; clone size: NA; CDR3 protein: CATQRGLDGYTF; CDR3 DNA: TGTGCCACCCAAAGGGGGCTCGATGGCTACACCTTC
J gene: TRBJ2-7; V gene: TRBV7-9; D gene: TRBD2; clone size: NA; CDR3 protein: CASSSTSGRAVGAYEQYF; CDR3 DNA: TGTGCCAGCAGCAGCACTAGCGGGAGGGCTGTCGGGGCCTACGAGCAGTACTTC
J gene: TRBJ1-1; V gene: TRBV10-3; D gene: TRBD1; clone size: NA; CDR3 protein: CAISEFPDRGAEAFF; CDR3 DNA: TGTGCCATCAGTGAATTCCCGGACAGGGGAGCTGAAGCTTTCTTT